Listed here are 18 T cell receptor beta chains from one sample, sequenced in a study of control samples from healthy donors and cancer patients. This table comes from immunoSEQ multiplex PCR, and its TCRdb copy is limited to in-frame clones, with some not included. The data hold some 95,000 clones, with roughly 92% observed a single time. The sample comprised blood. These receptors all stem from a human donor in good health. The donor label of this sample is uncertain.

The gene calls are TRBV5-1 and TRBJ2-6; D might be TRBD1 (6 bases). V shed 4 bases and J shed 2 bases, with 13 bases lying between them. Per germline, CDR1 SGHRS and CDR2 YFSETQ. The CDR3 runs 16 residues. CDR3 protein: CASSVTGLTGANVLTF. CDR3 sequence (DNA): TGCGCCAGCAGCGTAACAGGGTTGACTGGGGCCAACGTCCTGACTTTC.

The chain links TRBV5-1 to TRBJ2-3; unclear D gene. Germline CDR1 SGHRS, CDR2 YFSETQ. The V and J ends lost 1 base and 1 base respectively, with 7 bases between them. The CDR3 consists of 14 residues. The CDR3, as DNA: TGCGCCAGCAGCTTGAGTCAGCGCACAGATACGCAGTATTTT. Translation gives CASSLSQRTDTQYF.

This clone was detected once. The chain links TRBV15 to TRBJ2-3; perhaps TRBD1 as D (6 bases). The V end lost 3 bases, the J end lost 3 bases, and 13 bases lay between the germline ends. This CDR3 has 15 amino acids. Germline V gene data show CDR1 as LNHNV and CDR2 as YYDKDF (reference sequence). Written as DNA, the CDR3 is TGTGCCACCAGCAGCGGGACAAGTCTTACAGATACGCAGTATTTT. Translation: CATSSGTSLTDTQYF.

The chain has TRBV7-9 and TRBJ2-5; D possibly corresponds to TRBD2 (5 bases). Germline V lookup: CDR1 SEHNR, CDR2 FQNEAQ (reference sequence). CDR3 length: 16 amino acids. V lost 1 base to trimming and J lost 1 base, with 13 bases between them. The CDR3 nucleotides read TGTGCCAGCAGCTTAGTTCGGGGAATCGCCCAAGAGACCCAGTACTTC. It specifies CASSLVRGIAQETQYF.

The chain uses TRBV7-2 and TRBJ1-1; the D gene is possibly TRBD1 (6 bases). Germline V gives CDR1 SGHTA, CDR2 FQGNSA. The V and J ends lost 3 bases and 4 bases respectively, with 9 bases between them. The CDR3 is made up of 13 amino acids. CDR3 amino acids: CASSFGQPTEAFF. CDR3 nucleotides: TGTGCCAGCAGCTTCGGACAGCCCACTGAAGCTTTCTTT.

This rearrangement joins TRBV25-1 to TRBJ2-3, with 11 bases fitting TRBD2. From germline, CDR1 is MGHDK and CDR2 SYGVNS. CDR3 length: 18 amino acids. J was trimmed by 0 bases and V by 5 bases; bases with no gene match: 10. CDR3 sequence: CASSPPGLADTSTDTQYF. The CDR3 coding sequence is TGTGCCAGCAGTCCGCCGGGACTAGCGGATACTAGCACAGATACGCAGTATTTT.

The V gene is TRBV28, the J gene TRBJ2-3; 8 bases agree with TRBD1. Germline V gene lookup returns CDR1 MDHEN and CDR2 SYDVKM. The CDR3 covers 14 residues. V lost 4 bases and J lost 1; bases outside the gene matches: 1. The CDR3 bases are TGTGCCAGCAGTTGGGACAGGCGCACAGATACGCAGTATTTT. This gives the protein CASSWDRRTDTQYF. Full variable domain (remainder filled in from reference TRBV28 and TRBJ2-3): DVKVTQSSRYLVKRTGEKVFLECVQDMDHENMFWYRQDPGLGLRLIYFSYDVKMKEKGDIPEGYSVSREKKERFSLILESASTNQTSMYLCASSWDRRTDTQYFGPGTRLTVL.

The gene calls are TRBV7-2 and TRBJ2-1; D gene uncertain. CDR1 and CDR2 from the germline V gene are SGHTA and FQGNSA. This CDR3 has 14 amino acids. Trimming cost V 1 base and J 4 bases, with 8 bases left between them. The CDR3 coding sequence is TGTGCCAGCAGCTTAGTGGCAGTATACAATGAGCAGTTCTTC. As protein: CASSLVAVYNEQFF.

CDR3 protein: CATSRVGAGQVWIQPQHF. The CDR3 nucleotides are TGTGCCACCAGCAGAGTTGGGGCAGGACAGGTATGGATCCAGCCCCAGCATTTT. The J gene is TRBJ1-5, the V gene TRBV15; 7 bases are a match to TRBD1. CDR1 and CDR2 from the germline V gene are LNHNV and YYDKDF (reference sequence). The CDR3 has 18 amino acids. J lost 7 bases, V lost 1 base, and 16 bases had no gene match.

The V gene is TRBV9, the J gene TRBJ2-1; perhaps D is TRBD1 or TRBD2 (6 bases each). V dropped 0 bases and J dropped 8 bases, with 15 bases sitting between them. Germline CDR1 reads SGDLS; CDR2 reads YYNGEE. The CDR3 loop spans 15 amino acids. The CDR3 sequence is CASSVASRGPYEQFF. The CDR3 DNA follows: TGTGCCAGCAGCGTAGCTTCCCGGGGGCCGTATGAGCAGTTCTTC.

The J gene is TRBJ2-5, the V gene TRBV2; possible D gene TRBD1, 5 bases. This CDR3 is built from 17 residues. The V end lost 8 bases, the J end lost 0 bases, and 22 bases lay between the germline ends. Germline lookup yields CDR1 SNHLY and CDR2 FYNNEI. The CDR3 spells CASLDMTPRWHQETQYF. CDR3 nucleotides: TGTGCCAGCTTGGACATGACCCCGAGGTGGCACCAAGAGACCCAGTACTTC.

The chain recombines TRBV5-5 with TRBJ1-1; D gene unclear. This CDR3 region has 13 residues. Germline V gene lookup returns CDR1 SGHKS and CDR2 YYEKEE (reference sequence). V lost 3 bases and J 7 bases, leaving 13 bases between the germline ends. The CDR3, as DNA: TGTGCCAGCAGCTATACAGTCACAGATGAAGCTTTCTTT. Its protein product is CASSYTVTDEAFF.

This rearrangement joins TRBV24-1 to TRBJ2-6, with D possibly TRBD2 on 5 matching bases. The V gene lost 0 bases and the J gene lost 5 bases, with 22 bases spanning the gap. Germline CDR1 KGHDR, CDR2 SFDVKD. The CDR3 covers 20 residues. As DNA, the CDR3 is TGTGCCACCAGTGATTTGCAATTTTCACCCCGGGAATCTCGGGCCAACGTCCTGACTTTC. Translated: CATSDLQFSPRESRANVLTF.

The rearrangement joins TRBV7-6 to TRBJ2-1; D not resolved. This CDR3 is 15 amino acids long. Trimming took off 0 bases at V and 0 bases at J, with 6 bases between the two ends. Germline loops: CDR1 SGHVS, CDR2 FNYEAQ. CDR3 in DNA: TGTGCCAGCAGCTTAGCATGGGGCTCCTACAATGAGCAGTTCTTC. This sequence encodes CASSLAWGSYNEQFF. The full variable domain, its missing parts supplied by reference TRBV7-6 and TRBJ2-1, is GAGVSQSPRYKVTKRGQDVALRCDPISGHVSLYWYRQALGQGPEFLTYFNYEAQQDKSGLPNDRFSAERPEGSISTLTIQRTEQRDSAMYRCASSLAWGSYNEQFFGPGTRLTVL.

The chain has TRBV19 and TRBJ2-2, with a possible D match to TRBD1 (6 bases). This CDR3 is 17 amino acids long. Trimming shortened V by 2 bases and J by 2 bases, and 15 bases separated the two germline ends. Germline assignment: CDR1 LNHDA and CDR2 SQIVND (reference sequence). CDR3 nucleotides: TGTGCCAGTAGTATACTGTTGGGCAGGGGAAACACCGGGGAGCTGTTTTTT. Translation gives CASSILLGRGNTGELFF.

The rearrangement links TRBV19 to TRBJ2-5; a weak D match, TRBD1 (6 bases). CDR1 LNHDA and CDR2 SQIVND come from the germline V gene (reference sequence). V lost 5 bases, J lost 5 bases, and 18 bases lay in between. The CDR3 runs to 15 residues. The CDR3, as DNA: TGTGCCAGTAGTCCCGGGACAATATTTGGGGAGACCCAGTACTTC. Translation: CASSPGTIFGETQYF.

This chain's CDR3 is CASSSYRTGETNYGYTF. CDR3 coding DNA: TGTGCCAGTAGTTCTTACCGGACAGGAGAAACTAACTATGGCTACACCTTC. V and J are TRBV19 and TRBJ1-2, with 7 bases that match TRBD1. The CDR3 runs to 17 residues. V shed 5 bases, J shed 0 bases, and the junction held 12 bases outside the gene matches. The V gene's germline CDR1 is LNHDA and CDR2 SQIVND (reference sequence). Drawing the rest from reference TRBV19 and TRBJ1-2, the complete variable domain is DGGITQSPKYLFRKEGQNVTLSCEQNLNHDAMYWYRQDPGQGLRLIYYSQIVNDFQKGDIAEGYSVSREKKESFPLTVTSAQKNPTAFYLCASSSYRTGETNYGYTFGSGTRLTVV.

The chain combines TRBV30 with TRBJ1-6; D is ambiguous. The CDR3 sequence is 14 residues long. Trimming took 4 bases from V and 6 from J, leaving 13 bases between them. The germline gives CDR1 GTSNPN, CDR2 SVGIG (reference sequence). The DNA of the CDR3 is TGTGCCTGGAAGTTGTCGGCTCTTAATTCACCCCTCCACTTT. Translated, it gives CAWKLSALNSPLHF.